There are many counts of the clone carrying this T cell receptor beta chain. What it binds is not known. The CDR3 is 15 amino acids. V trimming: 6 bases; J trimming: 1 base; junction bases outside the gene matches: 5. Germline V gives CDR1 SGDLS, CDR2 YYNGEE. The source of the sample is a study of CD8 T cells in ankylosing spondylitis. Study outcomes and limitations: Peripheral blood held disease-linked clones only at relatively low frequency, and these were CD8+. Earlier literature documents some of the motif variants in reactive arthritis synovial fluid and blood. A TCR beta motif of eight or nine highly homologous variants seemed to mark ankylosing spondylitis blood. According to the report, clones linked to the disease were significantly enriched in matched synovial fluid samples taken from ankylosing spondylitis patients.

MiXCR was run by TCRdb on the 5' RACE reads, yielding one entry per CDR3 protein. The table shows over 110,000 distinct CDR3 sequences, with 7% to 9% occurring only once. The chain carries TRBV9 and TRBJ2-2; 8 positions match TRBD1. The origin of this receptor is a male donor with ankylosing spondylitis. The specimen was synovial fluid, either unsorted or a sorted T cell fraction (not recorded which). The DNA of the CDR3 is TGTGCCAGCACTTCGGGGACAGGGAACACCGGGGAGCTGTTTTTT. This encodes CASTSGTGNTGELFF.